The rows below give T cell receptor beta chains drawn from one sample of a study of T cell responses to AZD1222 COVID-19 vaccine. This table comes from immunoSEQ multiplex PCR, and its TCRdb copy is limited to in-frame clones, with some not included. This sample has 250,000 to 300,000 clones, with around 92% found just once. This material consisted of peripheral blood, taken 28 days after the second AZD1222 dose. Source of these receptors: an adult who received the AZD1222 COVID-19 vaccine. Both conserved end residues are part of each CDR3. The D gene is left open where the match is weak. Size tells how often a clone was seen (once, few, many) or the class of an expanded clone, and some rows leave it out.

V,size,J,D,CDR3,DNA
TRBV15,.,TRBJ2-1,.,CATSREGYEQFF,TGTGCCACCAGCAGAGAGGGATATGAGCAGTTCTTC
TRBV9,.,TRBJ2-5,.,CASSGGRKETQYF,TGTGCCAGCAGCGGGGGGAGGAAAGAGACCCAGTACTTC
TRBV6-2/TRBV6-3,.,TRBJ1-4,.,CASSSLLSTNEKLFF,TGTGCCAGCAGTTCTCTACTCTCAACTAATGAAAAACTGTTTTTT
TRBV28,.,TRBJ2-7,.,CASRPQGWRDPYEQYF,TGTGCCAGCAGGCCCCAAGGTTGGCGGGACCCCTACGAGCAGTACTTC
TRBV5-8,.,TRBJ2-3,.,CASSPLGGPGADTQYF,TGTGCCAGCAGCCCCCTCGGGGGACCTGGGGCAGATACGCAGTATTTT
TRBV24-1,once,TRBJ2-3,.,CATSNTGWDTQYF,TGTGCCACCAGCAATACCGGATGGGATACGCAGTATTTT
TRBV7-2,.,TRBJ2-7,.,CASSSRNEQYF,TGTGCCAGCAGCTCTCGGAACGAGCAGTACTTC
TRBV7-9,.,TRBJ1-3,.,CASSRDGGSGNTIYF,TGTGCCAGCAGCCGAGACGGTGGCTCTGGAAACACCATATATTTT
TRBV19,.,TRBJ1-5,TRBD1,CASSIKGAHSNQPQHF,TGTGCCAGTAGTATCAAGGGGGCCCATAGCAATCAGCCCCAGCATTTT
TRBV7-2,.,TRBJ2-7,TRBD2,CASSRTSGDNYEQYF,TGTGCCAGCAGCCGGACTAGCGGAGACAACTACGAGCAGTACTTC
TRBV2,.,TRBJ1-2,.,CASWGDIARTF,TGTGCCAGCTGGGGCGACATCGCTCGAACCTTC
TRBV10-2,.,TRBJ1-2,.,CASSDPGERYGYTF,TGCGCCAGCAGTGATCCTGGGGAGAGATATGGCTACACCTTC
TRBV18,.,TRBJ1-5,.,CASSPPGGGGRNQPQHF,TGTGCCAGCTCACCACCGGGCGGAGGGGGTCGGAATCAGCCCCAGCATTTT
TRBV7-6,.,TRBJ1-1,.,CASSSWRAEAFF,TGTGCCAGCTCTTCGTGGCGGGCTGAAGCTTTCTTT
TRBV2,.,TRBJ2-7,.,CASSPGRGYYEQYF,TGTGCCAGCAGTCCGGGACGGGGGTACTACGAGCAGTACTTC
TRBV6-5,.,TRBJ1-2,.,CASSYTGTSGYTF,TGTGCCAGCAGTTACACGGGGACATCTGGCTACACCTTC